The clone carrying this TCR beta chain was counted only a few times. The sample belongs to a study of identical twins. One entry per CDR3 protein, called by TCRdb with MiXCR from the 5' RACE reads. The sample comprises about 220,000 distinct CDR3 sequences, roughly 7.5% of which are singletons, and about 5.8% rests with the top ten. These data also formed part of another study, on yellow fever vaccine responses in identical twins.

The TCR originated in a woman between 18 and 29 years old in good health. The sequencing sample was made of CD8+ T cells sorted from blood.

For the CDR3, the DNA is TGTGCCTGTGGGCAAATGTGGGATGAAAAACTGTTTTTT. Translating gives CACGQMWDEKLFF. The chain is built from TRBV12-3 or TRBV12-4 and TRBJ1-4; D unresolved. V dropped 11 bases and J dropped 6 bases, with 16 bases sitting between them. The CDR3 has 13 residues.